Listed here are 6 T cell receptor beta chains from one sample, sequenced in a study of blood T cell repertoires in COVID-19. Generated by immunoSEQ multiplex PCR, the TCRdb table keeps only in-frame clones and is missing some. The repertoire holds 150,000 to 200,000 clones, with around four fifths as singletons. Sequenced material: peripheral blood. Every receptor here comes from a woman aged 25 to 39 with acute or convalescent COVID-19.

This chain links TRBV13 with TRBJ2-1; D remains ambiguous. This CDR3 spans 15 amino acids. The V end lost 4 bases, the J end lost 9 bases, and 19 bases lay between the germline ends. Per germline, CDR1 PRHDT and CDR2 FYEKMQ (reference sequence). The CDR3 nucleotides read TGTGCCAGCAGCTCCGCCGGGTCTCGGCCGACTGAGCAGTTCTTC. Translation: CASSSAGSRPTEQFF.

CDR3 protein: CASSRRDIYSYEQYF. For the CDR3, the DNA is TGTGCCAGCAGCCGACGGGATATATACTCCTACGAGCAGTACTTC. The chain employs TRBV7-9 and TRBJ2-7; tentatively, D is TRBD2 (5 bases). Trimming shortened V by 5 bases and J by 0 bases, and 14 bases separated the two germline ends. Germline assignment: CDR1 SEHNR and CDR2 FQNEAQ (reference sequence). The CDR3 consists of 15 residues.

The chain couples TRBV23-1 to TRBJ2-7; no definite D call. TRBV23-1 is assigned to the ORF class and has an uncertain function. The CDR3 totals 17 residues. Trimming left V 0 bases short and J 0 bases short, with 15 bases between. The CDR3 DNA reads TGCGCCAGCAGTCAATCGCGTCTAGGTGTAGCCTCCTACGAGCAGTACTTC. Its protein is CASSQSRLGVASYEQYF.

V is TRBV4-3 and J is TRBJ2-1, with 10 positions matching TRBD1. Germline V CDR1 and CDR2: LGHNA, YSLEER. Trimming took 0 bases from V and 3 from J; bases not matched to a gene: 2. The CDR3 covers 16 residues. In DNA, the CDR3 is TGCGCCAGCAGCCAAGAGGGACAGGGGAGCTACAATGAGCAGTTCTTC. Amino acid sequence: CASSQEGQGSYNEQFF.

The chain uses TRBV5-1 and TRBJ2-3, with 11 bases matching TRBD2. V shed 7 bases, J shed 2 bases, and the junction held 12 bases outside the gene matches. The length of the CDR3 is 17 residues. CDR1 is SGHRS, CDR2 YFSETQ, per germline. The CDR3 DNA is TGCGCCAGCCAGCTAGCGGGAGGTCCCTGGTCCACAGATACGCAGTATTTT. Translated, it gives CASQLAGGPWSTDTQYF. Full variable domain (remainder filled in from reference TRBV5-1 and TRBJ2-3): KAGVTQTPRYLIKTRGQQVTLSCSPISGHRSVSWYQQTPGQGLQFLFEYFSETQRNKGNFPGRFSGRQFSNSRSEMNVSTLELGDSALYLCASQLAGGPWSTDTQYFGPGTRLTVL.

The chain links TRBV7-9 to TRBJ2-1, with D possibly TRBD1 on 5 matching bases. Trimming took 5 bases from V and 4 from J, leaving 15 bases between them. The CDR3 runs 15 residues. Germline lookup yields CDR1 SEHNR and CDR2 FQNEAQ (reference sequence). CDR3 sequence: CASSQASTAYNEQFF. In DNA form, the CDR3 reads TGTGCCAGCAGCCAAGCGTCGACAGCTTACAATGAGCAGTTCTTC. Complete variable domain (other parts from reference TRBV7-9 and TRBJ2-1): DTGVSQNPRHKITKRGQNVTFRCDPISEHNRLYWYRQTLGQGPEFLTYFQNEAQLEKSRLLSDRFSAERPKGSFSTLEIQRTEQGDSAMYLCASSQASTAYNEQFFGPGTRLTVL.